Presented here are 23 T cell receptor beta chains from one specimen sequenced in a study of OX40 agonist ivuxolimab in advanced cancers. Some clones are missing from TCRdb's copy, which holds only in-frame ones; the method was immunoSEQ multiplex PCR. The sample includes 70,000 to 95,000 clones, under 90% of them seen just once. The sequencing used CD4+ or CD8+ T cells sorted from blood, collected in a trial of the OX40 agonist ivuxolimab. These TCRs come from an adult with an advanced solid tumor such as melanoma, head and neck, liver or kidney cancer.

A word on this clone: A junction end diverges from the germline sequence, so it may reflect a read error. The rearrangement links TRBV6-1 to TRBJ1-1; D is uncertain. The CDR3 runs 10 residues. The germline CDR1 and CDR2 sequences are MNHNS and SASEGT. CDR3 amino acids: CGKVKTEAFF. For the CDR3, the DNA is TGTGGTAAAGTGAAGACTGAAGCTTTCTTT.

This chain uses TRBV18 with TRBJ2-2; 12 bases match TRBD2. In germline, CDR1 is KGHSH, CDR2 LQKENI. The CDR3 runs to 15 residues. Trimming at V came to 3 bases and at J to 5 bases, leaving 1 base not matched to a gene. The CDR3, as DNA: TGTGCCAGCTCACCCGGGACTAGCGGGACCGGGGAGCTGTTTTTT. Protein product: CASSPGTSGTGELFF.

The chain carries TRBV19 and TRBJ1-1; D gene uncertain. The V gene's germline CDR1 is LNHDA and CDR2 SQIVND (reference sequence). This CDR3 is built from 14 residues. Deletions cut 5 bases from V and 5 bases from J, with 15 bases between. The CDR3 DNA is TGTGCCAGTAGTCCCCTCATCGCCGGTACTGAAGCTTTCTTT. Protein product: CASSPLIAGTEAFF.

The chain carries TRBV27 and TRBJ2-5; D is unresolved. Germline V CDR1 and CDR2: MNHEY, SMNVEV (reference sequence). V was trimmed by 6 bases and J by 5 bases, leaving 13 bases between them. The CDR3 extends over 13 amino acids. The CDR3 loop is CASSPLDGETQYF. The CDR3 bases are TGTGCCAGCAGCCCCCTGGACGGTGAGACCCAGTACTTC.

The V and J genes are TRBV7-9 and TRBJ2-1; TRBD2 aligns across 10 bases. Germline trimming cut 5 bases from V and 1 base from J; bases unmatched to any gene: 11. CDR1 SEHNR and CDR2 FQNEAQ come from the germline V gene (reference sequence). This CDR3 has 18 amino acids. In nucleotides, the CDR3 is TGTGCCAGCAGCCCCTCACCTAGCGGGGGCTATTCCTACAATGAGCAGTTCTTC. This codes for CASSPSPSGGYSYNEQFF.

The chain employs TRBV15 and TRBJ2-5; D gene ambiguous. Germline V gene lookup returns CDR1 LNHNV and CDR2 YYDKDF (reference sequence). The CDR3 runs 13 residues. V was clipped by 3 bases and J by 5 bases, with 10 bases between them. DNA of the CDR3: TGTGCCACCAGCAGGGGTCCTGAGGAGACCCAGTACTTC. Amino acids: CATSRGPEETQYF.

The V gene is TRBV6-5, the J gene TRBJ2-7, with a weak D call TRBD1 (6 bases). CDR1 is MNHEY, CDR2 SVGAGI, per germline. Between the trimmed V and J ends, which lost 6 bases and 2 bases, there was a span of 14 bases. The CDR3 extends over 14 amino acids. The CDR3 DNA reads as TGTGCCAGCAGCCAAACCGGGACACCCTACGAGCAGTACTTC. Translation gives CASSQTGTPYEQYF.

V usage is TRBV4-3 and J usage is TRBJ2-7; 11 bases match TRBD1. V trimming: 1 base; J trimming: 2 bases; junction bases outside the gene matches: 4. This CDR3 spans 16 amino acids. Germline V CDR1 and CDR2: LGHNA, YSLEER. The CDR3 is CASSQGAGQGAYEQYF. DNA for the CDR3: TGCGCCAGCAGCCAAGGGGCGGGACAGGGGGCCTACGAGCAGTACTTC.

J is TRBJ2-2 and V is TRBV5-1; D is unclear. This CDR3 has 12 amino acids. Germline loops: CDR1 SGHRS, CDR2 YFSETQ. Trimming stripped 4 bases from V and 3 bases from J, with 4 bases between. CDR3 in amino acids: CASSPYTGELFF. The CDR3 DNA follows: TGCGCCAGCAGCCCCTACACCGGGGAGCTGTTTTTT.

The chain recombines TRBV6-5 with TRBJ1-4; 9 bases map to TRBD1. V shed 6 bases and J 6 bases; nucleotides not matched to a gene: 5. The CDR3 is made up of 14 amino acids. Germline loops: CDR1 MNHEY, CDR2 SVGAGI. This chain's CDR3 is CASRPTGGYEKLFF. DNA of the CDR3: TGTGCCAGCAGGCCGACAGGGGGGTATGAAAAACTGTTTTTT.

The chain recombines TRBV7-9 with TRBJ1-4; no firm D call. Germline lookup yields CDR1 SEHNR and CDR2 FQNEAQ (reference sequence). The V and J ends lost 6 bases and 3 bases respectively, with 11 bases between them. There are 14 residues in the CDR3. The CDR3 DNA is TGTGCCAGCAGGCCCCCCCGGCCTAATGAAAAACTGTTTTTT. Translation: CASRPPRPNEKLFF. Combining the CDR3 with reference TRBV7-9 and TRBJ1-4 gives the whole variable domain DTGVSQNPRHKITKRGQNVTFRCDPISEHNRLYWYRQTLGQGPEFLTYFQNEAQLEKSRLLSDRFSAERPKGSFSTLEIQRTEQGDSAMYLCASRPPRPNEKLFFGSGTQLSVL.

This clone was seen more than once but under ten times. CDR3 in amino acids: CASSATPTGELFF. Written as DNA, the CDR3 is TGCGCCAGCAGTGCGACACCCACCGGGGAGCTGTTTTTT. The J gene is TRBJ2-2, the V gene TRBV10-1; the D is unclear. Deletions cut 4 bases from V and 4 bases from J, with 7 bases between. Germline CDR1 and CDR2: WNHNN and SYGVQD (reference sequence). The CDR3 is 13 amino acids.

The chain couples TRBV28 to TRBJ2-3; 10 bases line up with TRBD2. Germline V lookup: CDR1 MDHEN, CDR2 SYDVKM. The CDR3 contains 13 residues. With 5 bases clipped from V and 11 bases from J, the junction kept 7 bases outside the gene matches. This chain's CDR3 is CASSPPGLARQYF. The CDR3 coding sequence is TGTGCCAGCAGTCCGCCGGGACTAGCGCGGCAGTATTTT.

The chain carries TRBV4-1 and TRBJ1-2; D is undetermined. Germline V lookup: CDR1 MGHRA, CDR2 YSYEKL. The CDR3 contains 15 residues. V dropped 0 bases and J dropped 6 bases, with 14 bases sitting between them. This chain's CDR3 is CASSQDSRGVDGYTF. CDR3 sequence (DNA): TGCGCCAGCAGCCAAGATTCTCGTGGGGTTGATGGCTACACCTTC.

The chain recombines TRBV6-5 with TRBJ2-7; 7 nucleotides align to TRBD1. CDR1 and CDR2 from the germline V gene are MNHEY and SVGAGI. The ends lost 6 bases at V and 1 base at J; junction bases unmatched: 9. The CDR3 consists of 15 residues. The CDR3 is CASSPTPGQSYEQYF. The CDR3 nucleotides read TGTGCCAGCAGCCCAACCCCGGGACAGTCCTACGAGCAGTACTTC.

The V call is TRBV28, the J call TRBJ2-3; no firm D call. Trimming took off 6 bases at V and 11 bases at J, with 15 bases between the two ends. The germline V gene encodes CDR1 MDHEN and CDR2 SYDVKM. The CDR3 is 12 residues long. The CDR3 spells CASSLLSDVQYF. The CDR3 nucleotides are TGTGCCAGCAGCCTTTTATCCGACGTGCAGTATTTT. The full variable domain, rest sourced from reference TRBV28 and TRBJ2-3, is DVKVTQSSRYLVKRTGEKVFLECVQDMDHENMFWYRQDPGLGLRLIYFSYDVKMKEKGDIPEGYSVSREKKERFSLILESASTNQTSMYLCASSLLSDVQYFGPGTRLTVL.

The chain combines TRBV7-9 with TRBJ1-1; 9 bases align to TRBD1. V shed 5 bases and J 5 bases; nucleotides not matched to a gene: 15. The germline V gene encodes CDR1 SEHNR and CDR2 FQNEAQ (reference sequence). This CDR3 comprises 17 residues. The CDR3 DNA reads as TGTGCCAGCAGCATAGGGGGACAGGGCCACCGGCAGACTGAAGCTTTCTTT. Translating it yields CASSIGGQGHRQTEAFF.

Note on this clone: Distinct nucleotide sequences in the sample also encode this CDR3. The V and J genes are TRBV5-8 and TRBJ1-5, with D possibly matching TRBD1 (5 bases). CDR3 length: 17 residues. Germline CDR1 is SGHTS and CDR2 is YDEGEE. Trimming took 4 bases from V and 0 from J, leaving 17 bases between them. In nucleotides, the CDR3 is TGTGCCAGCAGCCTAGAAAAGGGGATCCGTAGCAATCAGCCCCAGCATTTT. Translated, it gives CASSLEKGIRSNQPQHF.

The chain recombines TRBV11-1 with TRBJ1-6; D unresolved. Germline V gives CDR1 SGHAT, CDR2 FQDESV (reference sequence). The CDR3 contains 15 residues. V was trimmed by 2 bases and J by 0 bases, leaving 5 bases between them. CDR3 sequence reads: CASSLQHSYNSPLHF. CDR3 coding DNA: TGTGCCAGCAGCTTACAGCACTCCTATAATTCACCCCTCCACTTT. The variable domain in full, completed from reference TRBV11-1 and TRBJ1-6, reads EAEVAQSPRYKITEKSQAVAFWCDPISGHATLYWYRQILGQGPELLVQFQDESVVDDSQLPKDRFSAERLKGVDSTLKIQPAELGDSAMYLCASSLQHSYNSPLHFGNGTRLTVT.

The rearrangement joins TRBV7-7 to TRBJ2-1, with 7 bases that match TRBD1. With 3 bases clipped from V and 6 bases from J, the junction kept 5 bases outside the gene matches. Per germline, CDR1 SSHAT and CDR2 FNYEAQ (reference sequence). The CDR3 totals 14 residues. The DNA of the CDR3 is TGTGCCAGCAGCTTCGGGACAGCGGCCAATGAGCAGTTCTTC. This encodes CASSFGTAANEQFF.

This chain joins TRBV6-6 and TRBJ1-4; 7 nucleotides agree with TRBD1. This CDR3 is built from 14 residues. Germline lookup yields CDR1 MNHNY and CDR2 SVGAGI (reference sequence). Unmatched junction bases numbered 5, after V lost 6 bases and J lost 4 bases. The CDR3 coding sequence is TGTGCCAGCAGGAATACAGGGGTTAATGAAAAACTGTTTTTT. Translation: CASRNTGVNEKLFF.

This chain uses TRBV11-2 with TRBJ1-1; unclear D gene. The V and J ends lost 1 base and 6 bases respectively, with 15 bases between them. Germline V CDR1 and CDR2: SGHAT, FQNNGV. The CDR3 is 15 amino acids. The CDR3 region has the DNA TGTGCCAGCAGCTTAGTTGTAGGGATGGTCGCTGAAGCTTTCTTT. Its translation: CASSLVVGMVAEAFF.

The chain is built from TRBV2 and TRBJ2-2, with D perhaps given as TRBD1 or TRBD2 (5 bases each). Germline CDR1 and CDR2: SNHLY and FYNNEI. V was clipped by 4 bases and J by 6 bases, with 6 bases between them. CDR3 length: 12 residues. The CDR3 sequence is CASSVGAGELFF. CDR3 sequence (DNA): TGTGCCAGCAGTGTGGGGGCCGGGGAGCTGTTTTTT. The variable domain in full, completed from reference TRBV2 and TRBJ2-2, reads EPEVTQTPSHQVTQMGQEVILRCVPISNHLYFYWYRQILGQKVEFLVSFYNNEISEKSEIFDDQFSVERPDGSNFTLKIRSTKLEDSAMYFCASSVGAGELFFGEGSRLTVL.